This T cell receptor beta chain was obtained from a study of blood T cell repertoires in COVID-19. Overall study context: The origin of the acute and convalescent COVID-19 samples was the United States, Italy and Spain. PBMCs, B-cell-depleted T cells, or T cells provided the cDNA or gDNA that made up the material.

This table comes from immunoSEQ multiplex PCR, and its TCRdb copy is limited to in-frame clones, with some not included. The data contain about 180,000 clones, approximately 85% of them singletons. It was during active infection that Seattle patients were enrolled and then longitudinally followed. This clone was seen a handful of times. The sample holds other DNA sequences that translate to the same CDR3. The V end was cut by 0 bases, the J end by 1 base, with 7 bases between. Germline V gene sequence: CDR1 SGHKS, CDR2 YYEKEE (reference sequence). There are 14 residues in the CDR3. The clonotype originates from a woman aged 55-69 years with COVID-19, enrolled during active disease. The gene calls are TRBV5-5 and TRBJ1-2, with D perhaps matching TRBD1 (5 bases). The source material was peripheral blood. CDR3 nucleotides: TGTGCCAGCAGCTTGGGGAGGGGTAACTATGGCTACACCTTC. Protein: CASSLGRGNYGYTF. The variable domain in full, with the rest retrieved from reference TRBV5-5 and TRBJ1-2, is DAGVTQSPTHLIKTRGQQVTLRCSPISGHKSVSWYQQVLGQGPQFIFQYYEKEERGRGNFPDRFSARQFPNYSSELNVNALLLGDSALYLCASSLGRGNYGYTFGSGTRLTVV.